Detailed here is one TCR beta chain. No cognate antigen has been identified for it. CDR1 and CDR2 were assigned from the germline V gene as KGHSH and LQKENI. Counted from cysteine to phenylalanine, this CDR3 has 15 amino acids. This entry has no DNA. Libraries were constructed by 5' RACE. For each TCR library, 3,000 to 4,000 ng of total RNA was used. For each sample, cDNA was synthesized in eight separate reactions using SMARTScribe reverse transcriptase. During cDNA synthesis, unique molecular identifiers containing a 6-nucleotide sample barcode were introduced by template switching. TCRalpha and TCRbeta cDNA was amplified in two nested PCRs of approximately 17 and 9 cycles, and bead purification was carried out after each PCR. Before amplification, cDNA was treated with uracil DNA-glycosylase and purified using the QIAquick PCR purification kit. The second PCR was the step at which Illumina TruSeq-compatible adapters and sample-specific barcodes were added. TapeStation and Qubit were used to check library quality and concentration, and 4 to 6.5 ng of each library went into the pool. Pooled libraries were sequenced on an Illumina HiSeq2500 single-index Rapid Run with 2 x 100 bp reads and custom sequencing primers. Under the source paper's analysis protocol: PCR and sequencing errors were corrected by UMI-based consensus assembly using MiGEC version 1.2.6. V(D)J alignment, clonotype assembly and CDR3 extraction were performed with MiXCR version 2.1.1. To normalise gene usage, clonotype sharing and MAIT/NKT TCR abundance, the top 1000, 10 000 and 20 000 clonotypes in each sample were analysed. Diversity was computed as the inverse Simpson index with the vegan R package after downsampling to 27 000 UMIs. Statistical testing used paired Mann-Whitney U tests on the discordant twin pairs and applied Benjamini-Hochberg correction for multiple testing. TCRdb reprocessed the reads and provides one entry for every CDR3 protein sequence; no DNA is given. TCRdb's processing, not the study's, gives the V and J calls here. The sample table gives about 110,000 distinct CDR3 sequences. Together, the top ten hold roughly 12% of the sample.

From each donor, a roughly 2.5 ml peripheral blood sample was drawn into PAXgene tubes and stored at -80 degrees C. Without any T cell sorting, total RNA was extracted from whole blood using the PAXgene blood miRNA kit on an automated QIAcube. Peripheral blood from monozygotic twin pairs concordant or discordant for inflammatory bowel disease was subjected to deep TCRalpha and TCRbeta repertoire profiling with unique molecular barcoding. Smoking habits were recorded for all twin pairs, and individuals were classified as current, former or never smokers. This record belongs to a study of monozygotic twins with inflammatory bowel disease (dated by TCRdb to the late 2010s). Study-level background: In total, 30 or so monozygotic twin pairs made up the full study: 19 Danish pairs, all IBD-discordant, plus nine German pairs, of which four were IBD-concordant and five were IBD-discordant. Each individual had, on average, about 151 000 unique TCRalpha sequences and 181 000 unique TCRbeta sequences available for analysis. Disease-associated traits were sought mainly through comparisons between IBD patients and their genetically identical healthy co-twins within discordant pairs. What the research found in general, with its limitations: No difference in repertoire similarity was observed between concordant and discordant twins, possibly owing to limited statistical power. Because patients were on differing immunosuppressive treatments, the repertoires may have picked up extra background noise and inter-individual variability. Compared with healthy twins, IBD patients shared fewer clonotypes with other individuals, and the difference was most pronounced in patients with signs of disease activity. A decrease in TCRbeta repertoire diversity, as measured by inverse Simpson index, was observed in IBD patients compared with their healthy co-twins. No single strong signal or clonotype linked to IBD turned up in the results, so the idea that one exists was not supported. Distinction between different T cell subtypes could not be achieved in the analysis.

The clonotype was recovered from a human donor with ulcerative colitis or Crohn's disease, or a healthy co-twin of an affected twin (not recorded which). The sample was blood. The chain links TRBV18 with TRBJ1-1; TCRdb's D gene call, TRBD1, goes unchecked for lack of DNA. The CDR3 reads CASSPSGTGVSEAFF.